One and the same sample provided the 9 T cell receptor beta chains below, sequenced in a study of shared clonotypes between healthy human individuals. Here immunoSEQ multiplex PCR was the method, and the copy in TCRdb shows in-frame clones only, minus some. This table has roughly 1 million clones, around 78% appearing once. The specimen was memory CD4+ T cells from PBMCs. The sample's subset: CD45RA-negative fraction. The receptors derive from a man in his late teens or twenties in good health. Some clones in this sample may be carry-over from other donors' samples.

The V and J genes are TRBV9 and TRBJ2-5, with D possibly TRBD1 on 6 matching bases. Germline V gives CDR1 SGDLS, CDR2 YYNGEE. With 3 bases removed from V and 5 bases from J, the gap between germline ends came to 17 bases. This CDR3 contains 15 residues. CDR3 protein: CASSARGTGGETQYF. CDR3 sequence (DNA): TGTGCCAGCAGCGCGAGGGGGACCGGAGGCGAGACCCAGTACTTC.

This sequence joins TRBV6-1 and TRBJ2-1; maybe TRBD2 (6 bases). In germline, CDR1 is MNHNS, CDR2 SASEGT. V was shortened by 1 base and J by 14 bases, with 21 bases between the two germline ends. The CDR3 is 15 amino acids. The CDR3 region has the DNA TGTGCCAGCAGTGAAGTTTCCGTTGCGGGGTATTGGGAGTTCTTC. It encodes CASSEVSVAGYWEFF.

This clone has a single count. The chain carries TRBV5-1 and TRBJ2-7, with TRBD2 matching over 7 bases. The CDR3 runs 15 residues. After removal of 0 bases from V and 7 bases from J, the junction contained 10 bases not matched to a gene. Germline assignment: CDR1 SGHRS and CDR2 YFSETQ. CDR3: CASSLVAGAGKEQYF. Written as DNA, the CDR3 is TGCGCCAGCAGCTTGGTTGCGGGAGCTGGTAAGGAGCAGTACTTC.

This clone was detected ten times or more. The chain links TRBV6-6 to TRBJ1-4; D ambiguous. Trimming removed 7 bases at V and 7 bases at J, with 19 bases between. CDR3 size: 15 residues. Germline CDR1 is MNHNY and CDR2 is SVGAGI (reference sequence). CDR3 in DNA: TGTGCCAGCACTCAACATAGGTCAGGAGGTGAAAAACTGTTTTTT. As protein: CASTQHRSGGEKLFF.

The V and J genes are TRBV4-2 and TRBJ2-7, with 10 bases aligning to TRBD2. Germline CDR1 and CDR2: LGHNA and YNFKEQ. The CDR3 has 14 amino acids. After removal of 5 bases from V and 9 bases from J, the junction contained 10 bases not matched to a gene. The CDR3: CASSSTGTSVGQYF. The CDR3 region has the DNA TGTGCCAGCAGCTCGACCGGGACTAGCGTCGGGCAGTACTTC.

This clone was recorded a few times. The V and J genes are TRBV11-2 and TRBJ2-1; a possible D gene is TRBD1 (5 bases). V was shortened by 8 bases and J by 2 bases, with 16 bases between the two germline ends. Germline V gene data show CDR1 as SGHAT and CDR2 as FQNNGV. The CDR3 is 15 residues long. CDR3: CASALGQGPYNEQFF. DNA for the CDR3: TGTGCCAGCGCTCTGGGGCAGGGTCCCTACAATGAGCAGTTCTTC.

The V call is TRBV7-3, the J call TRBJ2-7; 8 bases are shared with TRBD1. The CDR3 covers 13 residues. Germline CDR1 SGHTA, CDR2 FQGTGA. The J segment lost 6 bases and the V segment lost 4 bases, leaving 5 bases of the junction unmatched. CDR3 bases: TGTGCCAGCAGCTCGGGACAGGTCGGCGAGCAGTACTTC. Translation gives CASSSGQVGEQYF.

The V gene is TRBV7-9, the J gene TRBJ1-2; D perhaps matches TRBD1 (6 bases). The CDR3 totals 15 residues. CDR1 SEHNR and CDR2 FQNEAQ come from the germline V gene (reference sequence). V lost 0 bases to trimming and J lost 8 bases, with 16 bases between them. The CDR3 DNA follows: TGTGCCAGCAGCTTAGCCCTTCTTGGGGGCCAGGGCTACACCTTC. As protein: CASSLALLGGQGYTF.

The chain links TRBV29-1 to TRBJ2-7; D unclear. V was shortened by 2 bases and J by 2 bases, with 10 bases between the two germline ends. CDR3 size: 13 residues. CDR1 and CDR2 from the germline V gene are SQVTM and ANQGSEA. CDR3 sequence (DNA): TGCAGCGTTGAAACGGTGTCCCCCTACGAGCAGTACTTC. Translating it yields CSVETVSPYEQYF.